The text below deals with one T cell receptor (beta chain). Its matching antigen is unknown. These data originate in a study of cytomegalovirus exposure and HLA in healthy donors. Notes on the study in general: A later analysis reportedly identified an Asian-associated ancestry cluster as carrying fewer N-insertions than the approximately 710-donor mean. A later analysis linked a missense variant in DCLRE1C to the trimming of TCR beta V and J genes. It was shown in a later analysis that HLA-associated TCR beta chains were more clonally expanded than other, equally common chains.

With 60 Vbeta and 13 Jbeta primers, the PCR was carried out. TCRdb's copy holds only in-frame clones and misses some; the assay was immunoSEQ multiplex PCR. Of some 160,000 clones in the sample, approximately 80% were seen once. There are 13 residues in the CDR3. The germline CDR1 and CDR2 sequences are MDHEN and SYDVKM. Trimming stripped 3 bases from V and 0 bases from J, with 6 bases between. V is TRBV28 and J is TRBJ2-7, with D possibly TRBD1 on 5 matching bases. The sequenced sample was PBMCs. The clonotype comes from a male donor in good health and CMV-seronegative. This CDR3 reads CASSLDNSYEQYF. Written as DNA, the CDR3 is TGTGCCAGCAGTTTGGACAACTCCTACGAGCAGTACTTC.